Presented here are 25 T cell receptor beta chains from one specimen sequenced in a study of T cells in Graves' hyperthyroidism and ophthalmopathy. Researchers took RNA transcripts and amplified the TCR beta CDR3 regions from them. HTBI primers were the set used in a first-round RT-PCR of the TCR CDR3. TCRdb re-derived calls from the multiplex PCR reads in MiXCR, one entry per CDR3 protein. This sample yields approximately 690,000 distinct CDR3 sequences, of which roughly 20% are seen a single time; approximately 30% belongs to the top ten. The sequenced sample consisted of blood. The receptors shown here come from a man younger than 40 with Graves' ophthalmopathy.

This clonotype has a count of ten or more. The V call is TRBV2, the J call TRBJ2-7, with 10 bases matching TRBD1. J gave up 6 bases and V 5 bases, and 7 bases lay outside the gene matches. The CDR3 totals 14 residues. CDR1 SNHLY and CDR2 FYNNEI come from the germline V gene. The CDR3 nucleotides are TGTGCCAGCAGTATGGGACAGGGGAGTGGCGAGCAGTACTTC. This sequence encodes CASSMGQGSGEQYF.

The rearrangement joins TRBV11-2 to TRBJ2-5; D not certain. The germline V gene encodes CDR1 SGHAT and CDR2 FQNNGV. Trimming stripped 1 base from V and 3 bases from J, with 12 bases between. The CDR3 spans 15 residues. CDR3 DNA sequence: TGTGCCAGCAGCTTAGTGGCGGCAGAGAAAGAGACCCAGTACTTC. This encodes CASSLVAAEKETQYF.

There are a few counts of this clonotype. The chain uses TRBV4-2 and TRBJ2-2; 8 bases align to TRBD2. The CDR3 totals 15 residues. Germline V gene lookup returns CDR1 LGHNA and CDR2 YNFKEQ. Losses at the gene ends were 1 base for V and 8 bases for J; bases not matched to a gene: 6. Written as DNA, the CDR3 is TGTGCCAGCAGCCAAGGAGCAGCGGGAGAGGGGGAGCTGTTTTTT. It encodes CASSQGAAGEGELFF.

There are a few counts of this clonotype. The V and J genes are TRBV3-1 and TRBJ2-7; 10 nucleotides match TRBD1. The CDR3 runs 15 residues. With V trimmed by 1 base and J by 4 bases, 4 bases remained unmatched. Germline V CDR1 and CDR2: LGHDT, YNNKEL (reference sequence). The CDR3 nucleotides are TGTGCCAGCAGCCAAGCCGGGACAGGGGAATACGAGCAGTACTTC. This codes for CASSQAGTGEYEQYF.

V gene TRBV7-9 combines with J gene TRBJ2-3, with 7 bases that match TRBD2. This CDR3 comprises 16 residues. The J segment lost 8 bases and the V segment lost 7 bases, leaving 18 bases of the junction unmatched. Germline lookup yields CDR1 SEHNR and CDR2 FQNEAQ (reference sequence). The CDR3 DNA follows: TGTGCCAGCACCCCCCAGCCGGGACTAAAAGCGGGTACGCAGTATTTT. Amino acids: CASTPQPGLKAGTQYF.

This chain uses TRBV6-1 with TRBJ1-5; D is uncertain. Per the germline V gene, CDR1 is MNHNS and CDR2 is SASEGT. Trimming pared 1 base from V and 7 bases from J, leaving 11 bases between. The length of the CDR3 is 14 residues. The CDR3 region is CASSEERVGQPQHF. CDR3 sequence (DNA): TGTGCCAGCAGTGAAGAAAGGGTGGGGCAGCCCCAGCATTTT.

This clonotype was seen only a few times. This chain joins TRBV6-7 and TRBJ2-1; 7 bases match TRBD1. TRBV6-7 is noted as an ORF with a role that remains uncertain. V gave up 11 bases and J gave up 3 bases; unmatched junction bases: 10. The CDR3 covers 14 residues. CDR3 sequence: CAGLPTGVYNEQFF. The CDR3 nucleotides are TGTGCCGGGCTCCCTACAGGGGTCTACAATGAGCAGTTCTTC.

V is TRBV2 and J is TRBJ2-1, with 14 bases identical to TRBD2. The germline gives CDR1 SNHLY, CDR2 FYNNEI. V lost 1 base to trimming and J lost 5 bases; unmatched junction nucleotides: 7. The CDR3 covers 18 residues. The CDR3, as DNA: TGTGCCAGCAGTGAAGAGCGGACTAGCGGGAGGTGGGACAATGAGCAGTTCTTC. This encodes CASSEERTSGRWDNEQFF.

This clonotype was picked up a small number of times. The V and J genes are TRBV4-2 and TRBJ2-7; TRBD1 matches 8 bases. The V gene end was trimmed by 0 bases and the J gene end by 3 bases; junction bases not matched to a gene: 10. The CDR3 consists of 17 residues. CDR1 LGHNA and CDR2 YNFKEQ come from the germline V gene. The CDR3 spells CASSQDSSGGPYYEQYF. CDR3 coding DNA: TGTGCCAGCAGCCAAGACTCGTCAGGGGGCCCCTACTACGAGCAGTACTTC.

This clonotype has only a few counts. The chain recombines TRBV6-5 with TRBJ2-7, with TRBD1 matching 7 bases. CDR3 length: 12 amino acids. Germline V gene sequence: CDR1 MNHEY, CDR2 SVGAGI. The V segment lost 1 base and the J segment 7 bases; nucleotides outside the gene matches: 1. The CDR3 region is CASSYWGQEQYF. CDR3 DNA: TGTGCCAGCAGTTACTGGGGACAGGAGCAGTACTTC.

The table lists this clonotype with a few counts. The V gene is TRBV12-3 or TRBV12-4, the J gene TRBJ2-1; D is perhaps TRBD2 (5 bases). This CDR3 contains 14 residues. V lost 3 bases and J lost 6, with 12 bases in between. The CDR3 nucleotides are TGTGCCAGCAGTTTTGAGGGAATCCTCAATGAGCAGTTCTTC. Residues: CASSFEGILNEQFF.

In its sample, this clonotype was seen many times. The gene calls are TRBV6-1 and TRBJ1-5; D possibly corresponds to TRBD1 (5 bases). Germline V gene sequence: CDR1 MNHNS, CDR2 SASEGT. The CDR3 runs to 15 residues. V was pared by 2 bases and J by 5 bases, with 13 bases between. DNA of the CDR3: TGTGCCAGCAGTGAAAAATCGTGGGGCGATCAGCCCCAGCATTTT. Translating gives CASSEKSWGDQPQHF.

The table lists this clonotype with a few counts. The chain recombines TRBV7-9 with TRBJ2-7, with TRBD1 identical over 7 bases. The length of the CDR3 is 15 residues. Germline trimming cut 4 bases from V and 2 bases from J; bases unmatched to any gene: 8. The germline V gene has CDR1 SEHNR and CDR2 FQNEAQ (reference sequence). The CDR3 sequence: CASSWGQSTPYEQYF. The DNA for the CDR3 is TGTGCCAGCAGCTGGGGACAGTCGACCCCCTACGAGCAGTACTTC.

The chain is built from TRBV14 and TRBJ2-1; 10 nucleotides match TRBD2. After removal of 3 bases from V and 1 base from J, the junction contained 3 bases not matched to a gene. Germline V lookup: CDR1 SGHDN, CDR2 FVKESK. CDR3 length equals 16 residues. The DNA for the CDR3 is TGTGCCAGCAGCCAGTTAGCGGGAGGATCCTACAATGAGCAGTTCTTC. Translation gives CASSQLAGGSYNEQFF.

The V call is TRBV20-1, the J call TRBJ2-1; 10 bases are shared with TRBD2. Germline CDR1 and CDR2: DFQATT and SNEGSKA (reference sequence). Trimming at V came to 6 bases and at J to 1 base, leaving 3 bases not matched to a gene. This CDR3 has 14 residues. This CDR3 is CSANSGGSYNEQFF. CDR3 DNA: TGCAGTGCGAATAGCGGGGGGTCCTACAATGAGCAGTTCTTC.

This clonotype has only a few counts. The chain joins TRBV6-1 to TRBJ2-5, with D possibly TRBD1 on 6 matching bases. The CDR3 has 14 amino acids. V dropped 7 bases and J dropped 4 bases, with 16 bases sitting between them. Germline values: CDR1 MNHNS, CDR2 SASEGT. This CDR3 reads CASTQPGHRETQYF. CDR3 DNA: TGTGCCAGCACTCAACCGGGACACCGAGAGACCCAGTACTTC.

The chain links TRBV20-1 to TRBJ2-1; the match to TRBD2 covers 7 bases. Germline CDR1 reads DFQATT; CDR2 reads SNEGSKA (reference sequence). V lost 6 bases, J lost 4 bases, and 6 bases stayed unmatched. The CDR3 runs 13 residues. CDR3 sequence reads: CSARTRRYNEQFF. DNA of the CDR3: TGCAGTGCGAGGACTAGAAGATACAATGAGCAGTTCTTC.

This clonotype was seen more than once but under ten times. V gene TRBV7-2 combines with J gene TRBJ1-3; D uncertain. CDR1 and CDR2 from the germline V gene are SGHTA and FQGNSA. The CDR3 covers 16 residues. Trimming took off 1 base at V and 0 bases at J, with 10 bases between the two ends. The DNA for the CDR3 is TGTGCCAGCAGCTTAGGGCCGCTTAGCTCTGGAAACACCATATATTTT. The encoded protein is CASSLGPLSSGNTIYF.

The chain joins TRBV3-1 to TRBJ2-1, with 15 bases lining up with TRBD2. J was trimmed by 10 bases and V by 5 bases; bases with no gene match: 3. Germline assignment: CDR1 LGHDT and CDR2 YNNKEL (reference sequence). This CDR3 region has 14 residues. CDR3 coding DNA: TGTGCCAGCAGCGTCGGACTAGCGGGGGGGGAGCAGTTCTTC. It is translated as CASSVGLAGGEQFF.

The chain employs TRBV10-3 and TRBJ1-3, with D tentatively TRBD1 (5 bases). The CDR3 spans 14 residues. V was clipped by 10 bases and J by 1 base, with 14 bases between them. Germline CDR1 is ENHRY and CDR2 is SYGVKD. CDR3 protein: CASRGADSGNTIYF. The CDR3 DNA sequence: TGTGCCAGCCGGGGCGCTGATTCTGGAAACACCATATATTTT.

A few counts support this clonotype. The chain recombines TRBV27 with TRBJ1-2; TRBD1 is a possible D gene (5 bases). This CDR3 is built from 11 residues. Germline V gene lookup returns CDR1 MNHEY and CDR2 SMNVEV (reference sequence). V lost 8 bases to trimming and J lost 8 bases, with 12 bases between them. Here the CDR3 DNA reads TGTGCCAGCGGGGACGCCAGAGGCTACACCTTC. The encoded protein is CASGDARGYTF.

The rearrangement links TRBV11-2 to TRBJ2-3, with a tentative D call TRBD2 (5 bases). Germline V gives CDR1 SGHAT, CDR2 FQNNGV. The ends were cut back, 5 bases at V and 3 bases at J, with 15 bases in the middle. The CDR3 totals 15 residues. The CDR3 loop is CASSHTGSRTDTQYF. CDR3 DNA sequence: TGTGCCAGCAGCCACACGGGGAGTCGAACAGATACGCAGTATTTT. Drawing the rest from reference TRBV11-2 and TRBJ2-3, the complete variable domain is EAGVAQSPRYKIIEKRQSVAFWCNPISGHATLYWYQQILGQGPKLLIQFQNNGVVDDSQLPKDRFSAERLKGVDSTLKIQPAKLEDSAVYLCASSHTGSRTDTQYFGPGTRLTVL.

This clonotype was seen just once. The chain recombines TRBV10-3 with TRBJ2-1; 11 bases are a match to TRBD2. The CDR3 has 13 amino acids. The trim removed 6 bases at V and 10 bases at J, leaving 5 bases unmatched. Germline V CDR1 and CDR2: ENHRY, SYGVKD. The CDR3 is CAISRLAGNEQFF. The CDR3 DNA sequence: TGTGCCATCAGCCGACTAGCGGGAAACGAGCAGTTCTTC.

The V and J genes are TRBV10-2 and TRBJ2-4; possibly TRBD1 for D (6 bases). The CDR3 spans 16 residues. Trimming cost V 4 bases and J 0 bases, with 13 bases left between them. Germline CDR1 WSHSY, CDR2 SAAADI. This CDR3 reads CASSVQGTLAKNIQYF. CDR3 DNA: TGCGCCAGCAGTGTACAGGGTACATTAGCCAAAAACATTCAGTACTTC.

The J gene is TRBJ1-3, the V gene TRBV11-2; 10 nucleotides match TRBD1. The V gene's germline CDR1 is SGHAT and CDR2 FQNNGV. This CDR3 region has 15 residues. With V trimmed by 5 bases and J by 1 base, 2 bases remained unmatched. Here the CDR3 DNA reads TGTGCCAGCAGCATGGGACAGGGGTCTGGAAACACCATATATTTT. This codes for CASSMGQGSGNTIYF.